These T cell receptor beta chains were read from a single sample in a study of CD8+ T cells in alopecia areata. Data came from immunoSEQ multiplex PCR; TCRdb stores just in-frame clones and leaves some out. The repertoire holds approximately 200,000 clones, with 58% as singletons. The input for sequencing was CD4+ T cells sorted from blood, taken at week 24, from a patient treated with tofacitinib. The receptors here all came from a human donor with alopecia areata. Each CDR3 is given with its conserved first and last residue. A D gene is named only where the DNA matches it firmly. Not all rows give a size; the values are once, few, many and, for expanded clones, a class.

CDR3 length	V gene	clone size	J gene	D gene	CDR3 DNA	CDR3 protein
14	TRBV11-2	few	TRBJ2-7	TRBD1	TGTGCCAGCTCGAGGGGGCAGGGGAAATACGAGCAGTACTTC	CASSRGQGKYEQYF
14	TRBV7-2	few	TRBJ1-2	TRBD1	TGTGCCAGCAGCTTAGAGGTGGGGGACAGGGGCTACACCTTC	CASSLEVGDRGYTF
15	TRBV6-5	few	TRBJ1-2	NA	TGTGCCAGCAGTTACTTAGGGGGGCGCAGAGACGGCTACACCTTC	CASSYLGGRRDGYTF
15	TRBV15	NA	TRBJ2-7	TRBD1	TGTGCCACCAGCAGAGGTTCGGGGACAGGGGATTCGCAGTACTTC	CATSRGSGTGDSQYF
14	TRBV30	NA	TRBJ2-2	NA	TGTGCCTACAATCCCGGGACCAACACCGGGGAGCTGTTTTTT	CAYNPGTNTGELFF
15	TRBV4-1	once	TRBJ1-6	TRBD1	TGCGCCAGCAGCCATGCTCAACAGGGGAACTCACCCCTCCACTTT	CASSHAQQGNSPLHF
13	TRBV5-1	NA	TRBJ1-1	NA	TGCGCCAGCAGCTTCCAAGAGAACACTGAAGCTTTCTTT	CASSFQENTEAFF
14	TRBV30	few	TRBJ2-3	NA	TGTGCCTGGAGTCGAGGCCGGGACACCGATACGCAGTATTTT	CAWSRGRDTDTQYF
14	TRBV19	NA	TRBJ2-1	NA	TGTGCCAGTAGTAGGGCGTCGGGGCCCAGTGAGCAGTTCTTC	CASSRASGPSEQFF
12	TRBV28	NA	TRBJ2-5	NA	TGTGCCAGCAGTCTTGGGCCACAGACCCAGTACTTC	CASSLGPQTQYF
12	TRBV5-1	NA	TRBJ1-2	NA	TGCGCCAGCAGCTCCGACAGCTATGGCTACACCTTC	CASSSDSYGYTF
15	TRBV7-2	NA	TRBJ1-5	TRBD1	TGTGCCAGCAGCTCGCAACAGGGGGCCAATCAGCCCCAGCATTTT	CASSSQQGANQPQHF
15	TRBV6-1	NA	TRBJ2-4	TRBD2	TGTGCCAGCAGCCCGGGACTAGCGGGAAAAAACATTCAGTACTTC	CASSPGLAGKNIQYF
13	TRBV2	NA	TRBJ1-5	NA	TGTGCCAGCAGTGATTTACGAAATCAGCCCCAGCATTTT	CASSDLRNQPQHF
18	TRBV27	once	TRBJ2-7	NA	TGTGCCAGCAGCCGGGACAGGGGTCTAGCGGGATTAATTGGCGAGCAGTACTTC	CASSRDRGLAGLIGEQYF
13	TRBV29-1	few	TRBJ2-1	TRBD2	TGCAGCGCGGAGGGACTAGCGTTGGATGAGCAGTTCTTC	CSAEGLALDEQFF